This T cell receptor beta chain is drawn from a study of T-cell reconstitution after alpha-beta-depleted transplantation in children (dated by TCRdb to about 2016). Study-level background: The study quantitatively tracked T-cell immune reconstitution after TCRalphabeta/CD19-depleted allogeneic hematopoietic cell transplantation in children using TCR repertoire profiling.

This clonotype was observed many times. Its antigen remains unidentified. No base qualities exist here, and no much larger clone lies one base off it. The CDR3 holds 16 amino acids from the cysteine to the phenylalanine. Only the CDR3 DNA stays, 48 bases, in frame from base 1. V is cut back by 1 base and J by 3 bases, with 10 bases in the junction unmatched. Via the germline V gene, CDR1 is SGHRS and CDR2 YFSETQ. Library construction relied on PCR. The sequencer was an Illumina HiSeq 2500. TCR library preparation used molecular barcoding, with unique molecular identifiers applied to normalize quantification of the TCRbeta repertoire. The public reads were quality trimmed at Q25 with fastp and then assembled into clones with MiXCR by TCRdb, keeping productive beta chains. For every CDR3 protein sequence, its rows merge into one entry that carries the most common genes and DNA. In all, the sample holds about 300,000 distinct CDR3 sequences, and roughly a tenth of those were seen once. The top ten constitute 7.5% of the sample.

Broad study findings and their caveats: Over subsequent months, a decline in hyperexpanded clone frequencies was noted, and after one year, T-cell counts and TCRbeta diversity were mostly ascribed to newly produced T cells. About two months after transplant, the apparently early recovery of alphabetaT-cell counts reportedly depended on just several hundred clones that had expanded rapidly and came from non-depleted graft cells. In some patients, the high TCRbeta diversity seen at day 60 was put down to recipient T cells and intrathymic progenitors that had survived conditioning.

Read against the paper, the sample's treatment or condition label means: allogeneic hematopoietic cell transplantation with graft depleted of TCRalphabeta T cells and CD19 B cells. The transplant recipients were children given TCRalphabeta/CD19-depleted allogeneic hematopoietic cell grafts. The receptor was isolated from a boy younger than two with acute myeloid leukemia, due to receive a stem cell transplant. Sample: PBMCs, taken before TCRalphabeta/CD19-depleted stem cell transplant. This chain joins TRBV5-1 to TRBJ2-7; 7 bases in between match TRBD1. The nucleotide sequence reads TGCGCCAGCAGCTTGAAGCCGGGACAGACCCTCTACGAGCAGTACTTC. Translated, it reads CASSLKPGQTLYEQYF.